Presented here are 6 T cell receptor beta chains from one specimen sequenced in a study of CD8+ T cells in alopecia areata. Across several patients, CD4+ cells underwent sorting into CD25+CD127- cells. The sequencing template was cDNA reverse transcribed from extracted RNA. The data were produced by immunoSEQ multiplex PCR, yet TCRdb's version contains in-frame clones alone and is incomplete. The sample lists about 37,000 clones, 45% to 70% occurring once. What was sequenced was CD4+ Tregs sorted from blood. The receptors come from a human donor with alopecia areata.

The V and J genes are TRBV18 and TRBJ2-5; D is uncertain. Trimming shortened V by 3 bases and J by 2 bases, and 7 bases separated the two germline ends. Per the germline V gene, CDR1 is KGHSH and CDR2 is LQKENI. The CDR3 is 13 amino acids. For the CDR3, the DNA is TGTGCCAGCTCACCCGTGACTCAAGAGACCCAGTACTTC. Translated, it gives CASSPVTQETQYF.

V and J are TRBV15 and TRBJ2-7, with D maybe TRBD1 (5 bases). The CDR3 loop spans 15 amino acids. Germline CDR1 is LNHNV and CDR2 is YYDKDF (reference sequence). The V end was cut by 0 bases, the J end by 3 bases, with 12 bases between. CDR3 DNA: TGTGCCACCAGCAGAGATAAGGGGCCTAACTACGAGCAGTACTTC. Protein sequence: CATSRDKGPNYEQYF.

This chain joins TRBV18 and TRBJ1-6, with D perhaps TRBD1 (5 bases). V shed 1 base and J shed 0 bases, with 16 bases lying between them. Germline CDR1 is KGHSH and CDR2 is LQKENI. The CDR3 sequence is 19 residues long. The DNA of the CDR3 is TGTGCCAGCTCACCACGACCCCCGGGGCTCAGCTCCTATAATTCACCCCTCCACTTT. Protein product: CASSPRPPGLSSYNSPLHF.

V gene TRBV2 combines with J gene TRBJ1-6; D is undetermined. Germline lookup yields CDR1 SNHLY and CDR2 FYNNEI. The V gene lost 10 bases and the J gene lost 4 bases, with 14 bases spanning the gap. The length of the CDR3 is 14 residues. The CDR3 DNA reads as TGTGCCAAAAGTGGCCCGGGGTATAATTCACCCCTCCACTTT. Protein sequence: CAKSGPGYNSPLHF. The full variable domain, completed using reference TRBV2 and TRBJ1-6, is EPEVTQTPSHQVTQMGQEVILRCVPISNHLYFYWYRQILGQKVEFLVSFYNNEISEKSEIFDDQFSVERPDGSNFTLKIRSTKLEDSAMYFCAKSGPGYNSPLHFGNGTRLTVT.

This clone was observed a few times. The V gene is TRBV5-4, the J gene TRBJ2-3, with 9 bases that match TRBD1. Unmatched junction bases numbered 12, after V lost 4 bases and J lost 6 bases. CDR1 is SGHNT, CDR2 YYREEE, per germline (reference sequence). The CDR3 is 16 residues long. CDR3 nucleotides: TGTGCCAGCAGCCCAAGCCGGGACAGGGTACGTGATACGCAGTATTTT. Amino acid sequence: CASSPSRDRVRDTQYF.

The rearrangement links TRBV5-1 to TRBJ2-7; maybe TRBD2 (7 bases). Germline V gene data show CDR1 as SGHRS and CDR2 as YFSETQ. Trimming removed 4 bases at V and 6 bases at J, with 14 bases between. The CDR3 runs to 13 residues. The CDR3, as DNA: TGCGCCAGCAGCGGGGGCGAGCGGGGCGAGCAGTACTTC. This codes for CASSGGERGEQYF.